This note documents a single T cell receptor beta chain sequence. Its antigen is currently unknown. Single viable CD3+CD4+CD8-CD45RO+ cells were sorted as the memory CD4+ T cells. CMV serostatus came from serum IgG against pp150, pp28, p38, p52. Trimming cost V 1 base and J 1 base; bases outside gene matches: 6. There are 16 residues in the CDR3. Germline V lookup: CDR1 SGHAT, CDR2 FQNNGV. Generated by immunoSEQ multiplex PCR, the TCRdb table keeps only in-frame clones and is missing some. Of tens of thousands of clones listed, over 60% are singletons. This specimen comes from a study of memory CD4+ T cells and cytomegalovirus serostatus. Study findings and constraints: Median bootstrapped AUC for CMV status was about 0.95 originally, less than 0.93 US-trained.

Input material: memory CD4+ T cells from blood. The source of this sequence is an adult in good health and CMV-seronegative. The rearrangement links TRBV11-2 to TRBJ1-1; 7 bases agree with TRBD1. The CDR3 DNA follows: TGTGCCAGCAGCTTAGGAAACAGGGGCGGGAACACTGAAGCTTTCTTT. Protein product: CASSLGNRGGNTEAFF.